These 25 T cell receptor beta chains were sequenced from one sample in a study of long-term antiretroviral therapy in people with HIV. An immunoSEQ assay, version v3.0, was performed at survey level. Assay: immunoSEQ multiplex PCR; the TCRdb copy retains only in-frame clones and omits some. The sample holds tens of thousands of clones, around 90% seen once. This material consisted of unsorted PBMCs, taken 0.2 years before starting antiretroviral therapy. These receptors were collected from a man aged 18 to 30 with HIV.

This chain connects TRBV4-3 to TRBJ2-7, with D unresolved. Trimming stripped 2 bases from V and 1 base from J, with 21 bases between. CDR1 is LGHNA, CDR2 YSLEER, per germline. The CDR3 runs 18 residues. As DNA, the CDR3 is TGCGCCAGCAGCCAATATGAGGCAGCCGAGGATATATCCTACGAGCAGTACTTC. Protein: CASSQYEAAEDISYEQYF.

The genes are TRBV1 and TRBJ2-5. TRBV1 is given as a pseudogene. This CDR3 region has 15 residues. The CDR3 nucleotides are TGCACCAGCAGCCAAGAATTTACGAAAAAAGAGACCCAGTACTTC. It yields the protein CTSSQEFTKKETQYF.

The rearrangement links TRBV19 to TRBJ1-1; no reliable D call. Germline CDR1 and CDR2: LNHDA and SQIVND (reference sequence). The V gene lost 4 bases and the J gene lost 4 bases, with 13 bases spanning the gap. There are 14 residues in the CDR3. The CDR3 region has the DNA TGTGCCAGTAGTAGTGGGAGTTCAGGCACTGAAGCTTTCTTT. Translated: CASSSGSSGTEAFF.

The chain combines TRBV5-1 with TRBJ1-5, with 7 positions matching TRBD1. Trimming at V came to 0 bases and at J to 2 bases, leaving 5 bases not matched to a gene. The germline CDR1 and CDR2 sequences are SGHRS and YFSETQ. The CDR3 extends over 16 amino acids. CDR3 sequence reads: CASSLEGGDGNQPQHF. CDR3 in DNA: TGCGCCAGCAGCTTGGAAGGGGGCGATGGCAATCAGCCCCAGCATTTT.

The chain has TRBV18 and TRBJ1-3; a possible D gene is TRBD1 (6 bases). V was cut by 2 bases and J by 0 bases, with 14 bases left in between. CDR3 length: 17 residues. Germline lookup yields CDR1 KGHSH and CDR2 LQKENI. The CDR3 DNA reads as TGTGCCAGCTCACCAGAGCTGGGGGGCGCCTCTGGAAACACCATATATTTT. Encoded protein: CASSPELGGASGNTIYF. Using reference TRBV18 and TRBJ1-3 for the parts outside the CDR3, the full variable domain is NAGVMQNPRHLVRRRGQEARLRCSPMKGHSHVYWYRQLPEEGLKFMVYLQKENIIDESGMPKERFSAEFPKEGPSILRIQQVVRGDSAAYFCASSPELGGASGNTIYFGEGSWLTVV.

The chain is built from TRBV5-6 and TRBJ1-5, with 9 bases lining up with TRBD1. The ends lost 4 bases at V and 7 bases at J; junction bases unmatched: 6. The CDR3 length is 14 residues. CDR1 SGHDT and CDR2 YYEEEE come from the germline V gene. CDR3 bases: TGTGCCAGCAGCGGCGCGACAGGGGGGCAGCCCCAGCATTTT. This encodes CASSGATGGQPQHF.

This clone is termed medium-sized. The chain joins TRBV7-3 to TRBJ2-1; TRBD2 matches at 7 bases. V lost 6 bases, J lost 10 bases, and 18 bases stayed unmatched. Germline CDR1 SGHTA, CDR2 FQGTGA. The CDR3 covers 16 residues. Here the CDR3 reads CASRNTILGGSNEQFF. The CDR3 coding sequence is TGTGCCAGCAGGAATACAATCCTAGGCGGGAGTAACGAGCAGTTCTTC.

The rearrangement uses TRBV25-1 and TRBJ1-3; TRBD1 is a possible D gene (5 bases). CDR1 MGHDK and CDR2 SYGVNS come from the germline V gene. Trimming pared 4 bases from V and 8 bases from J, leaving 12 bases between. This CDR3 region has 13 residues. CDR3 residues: CASSVGGADTIYF. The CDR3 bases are TGTGCCAGCAGTGTGGGAGGGGCGGACACCATATATTTT.

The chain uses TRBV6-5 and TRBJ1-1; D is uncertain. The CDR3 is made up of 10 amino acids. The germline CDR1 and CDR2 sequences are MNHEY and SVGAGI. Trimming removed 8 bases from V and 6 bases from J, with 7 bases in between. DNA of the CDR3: TGTGCCAGCTGGTCGGCTGAAGCTTTCTTT. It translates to CASWSAEAFF.

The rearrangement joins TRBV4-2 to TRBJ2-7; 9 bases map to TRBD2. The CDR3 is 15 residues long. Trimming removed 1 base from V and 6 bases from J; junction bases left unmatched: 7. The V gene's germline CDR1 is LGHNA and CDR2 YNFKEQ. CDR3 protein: CASSQGERSGSEQYF. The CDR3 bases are TGTGCCAGCAGCCAAGGCGAGCGTAGCGGGAGCGAGCAGTACTTC.

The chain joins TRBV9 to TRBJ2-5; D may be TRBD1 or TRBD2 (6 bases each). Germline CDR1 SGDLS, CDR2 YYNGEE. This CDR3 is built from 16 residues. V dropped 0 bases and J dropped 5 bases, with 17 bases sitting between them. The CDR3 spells CASSVGGTSLGETQYF. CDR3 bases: TGTGCCAGCAGCGTAGGCGGGACAAGCCTGGGGGAGACCCAGTACTTC.

The CDR3 sequence: CASSFGTGGPTDTQYF. CDR3 nucleotide sequence: TGTGCCAGCAGCTTTGGGACAGGGGGCCCCACAGATACGCAGTATTTT. The rearrangement joins TRBV7-9 to TRBJ2-3; 12 bases align to TRBD1. Trimming removed 3 bases from V and 2 bases from J; junction bases left unmatched: 3. This CDR3 has 16 amino acids. Germline-derived CDR1 and CDR2 are SEHNR and FQNEAQ (reference sequence).

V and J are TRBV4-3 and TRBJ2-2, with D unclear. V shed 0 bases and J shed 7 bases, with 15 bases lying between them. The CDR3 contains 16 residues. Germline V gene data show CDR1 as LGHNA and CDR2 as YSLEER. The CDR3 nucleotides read TGCGCCAGCAGCCAAGATCGGACCCTCTTAGGCGGGGAGCTGTTTTTT. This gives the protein CASSQDRTLLGGELFF.

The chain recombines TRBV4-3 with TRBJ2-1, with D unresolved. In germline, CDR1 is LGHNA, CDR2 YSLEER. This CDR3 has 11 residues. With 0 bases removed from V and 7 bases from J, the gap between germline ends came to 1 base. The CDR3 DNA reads TGCGCCAGCAGCCAAGAAAATGAGCAGTTCTTC. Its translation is CASSQENEQFF.

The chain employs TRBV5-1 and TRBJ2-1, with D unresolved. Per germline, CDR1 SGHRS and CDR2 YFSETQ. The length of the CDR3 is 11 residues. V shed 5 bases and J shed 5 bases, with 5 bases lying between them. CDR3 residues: CASRGDNEQFF. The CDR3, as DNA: TGCGCCAGCAGAGGCGACAATGAGCAGTTCTTC. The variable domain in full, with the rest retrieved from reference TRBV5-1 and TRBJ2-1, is KAGVTQTPRYLIKTRGQQVTLSCSPISGHRSVSWYQQTPGQGLQFLFEYFSETQRNKGNFPGRFSGRQFSNSRSEMNVSTLELGDSALYLCASRGDNEQFFGPGTRLTVL.

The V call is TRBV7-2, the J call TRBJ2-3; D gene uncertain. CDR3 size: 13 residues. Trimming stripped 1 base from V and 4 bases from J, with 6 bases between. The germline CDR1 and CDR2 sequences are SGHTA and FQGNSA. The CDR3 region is CASSLGQADTQYF. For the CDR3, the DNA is TGTGCCAGCAGCTTAGGTCAGGCAGATACGCAGTATTTT.

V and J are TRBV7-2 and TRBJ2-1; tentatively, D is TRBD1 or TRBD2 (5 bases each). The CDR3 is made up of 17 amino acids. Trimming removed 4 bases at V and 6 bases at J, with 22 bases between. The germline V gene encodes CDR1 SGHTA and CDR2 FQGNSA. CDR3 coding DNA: TGTGCCAGCAGCTACCGGGGTATAACGGGGCGTTCCAATGAGCAGTTCTTC. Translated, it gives CASSYRGITGRSNEQFF.

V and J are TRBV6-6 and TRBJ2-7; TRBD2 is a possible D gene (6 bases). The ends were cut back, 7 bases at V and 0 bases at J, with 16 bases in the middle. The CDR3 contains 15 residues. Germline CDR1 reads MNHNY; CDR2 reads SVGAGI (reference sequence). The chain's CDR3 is CASIHGGTGSYEQYF. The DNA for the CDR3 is TGTGCCAGCATCCACGGAGGGACGGGCTCCTACGAGCAGTACTTC.

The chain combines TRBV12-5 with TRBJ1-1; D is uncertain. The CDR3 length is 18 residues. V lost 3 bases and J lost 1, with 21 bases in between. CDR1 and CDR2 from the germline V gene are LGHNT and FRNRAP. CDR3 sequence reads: CASGFRLPGEVKNTEAFF. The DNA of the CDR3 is TGTGCTAGTGGTTTTCGCTTGCCCGGGGAGGTGAAGAACACTGAAGCTTTCTTT.

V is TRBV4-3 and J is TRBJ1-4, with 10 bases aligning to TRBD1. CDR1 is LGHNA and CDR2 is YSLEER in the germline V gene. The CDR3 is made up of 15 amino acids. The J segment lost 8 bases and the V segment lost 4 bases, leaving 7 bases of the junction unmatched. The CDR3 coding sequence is TGCGCCAGCAGCCTCGGACAGGGGGGGCACGAAAAACTGTTTTTT. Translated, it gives CASSLGQGGHEKLFF.

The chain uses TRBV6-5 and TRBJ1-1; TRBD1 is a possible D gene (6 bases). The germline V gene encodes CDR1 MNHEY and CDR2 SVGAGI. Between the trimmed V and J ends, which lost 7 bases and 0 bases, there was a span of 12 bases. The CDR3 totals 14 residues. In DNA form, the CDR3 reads TGTGCCAGCAACACAGGGATGGTGAACACTGAAGCTTTCTTT. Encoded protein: CASNTGMVNTEAFF.

The CDR3, as DNA: TGTGCCAGCGGGACTAGCGGGGGGGTCCTCTACGAGCAGTACTTC. This gives the protein CASGTSGGVLYEQYF. The rearrangement uses TRBV2 and TRBJ2-7, with 16 bases that match TRBD2. This CDR3 is 15 amino acids long. Germline loops: CDR1 SNHLY, CDR2 FYNNEI. Unmatched junction bases numbered 4, after V lost 8 bases and J lost 3 bases. The full variable domain, rest sourced from reference TRBV2 and TRBJ2-7, is EPEVTQTPSHQVTQMGQEVILRCVPISNHLYFYWYRQILGQKVEFLVSFYNNEISEKSEIFDDQFSVERPDGSNFTLKIRSTKLEDSAMYFCASGTSGGVLYEQYFGPGTRLTVT.

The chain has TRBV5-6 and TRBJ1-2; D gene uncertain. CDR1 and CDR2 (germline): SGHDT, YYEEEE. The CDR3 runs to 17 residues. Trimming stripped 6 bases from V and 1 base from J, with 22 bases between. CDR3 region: CASNSLTSRPGNYGYTF. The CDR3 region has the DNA TGTGCCAGCAACTCCCTTACATCCCGCCCGGGTAACTATGGCTACACCTTC.

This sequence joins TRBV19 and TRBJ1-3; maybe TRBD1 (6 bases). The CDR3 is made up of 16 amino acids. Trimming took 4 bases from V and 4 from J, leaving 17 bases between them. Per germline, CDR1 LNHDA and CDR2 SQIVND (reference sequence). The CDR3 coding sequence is TGTGCCAGTAGTACACGGGGGCAGGGGAGCGGAAACACCATATATTTT. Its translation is CASSTRGQGSGNTIYF.

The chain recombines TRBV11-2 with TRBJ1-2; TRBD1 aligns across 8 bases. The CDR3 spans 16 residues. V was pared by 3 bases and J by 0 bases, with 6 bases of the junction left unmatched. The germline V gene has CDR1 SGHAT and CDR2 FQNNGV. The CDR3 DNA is TGTGCCAGCAGCTTGGGACAGGTCTCTACTAACTATGGCTACACCTTC. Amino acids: CASSLGQVSTNYGYTF. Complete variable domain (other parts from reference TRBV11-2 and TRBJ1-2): EAGVAQSPRYKIIEKRQSVAFWCNPISGHATLYWYQQILGQGPKLLIQFQNNGVVDDSQLPKDRFSAERLKGVDSTLKIQPAKLEDSAVYLCASSLGQVSTNYGYTFGSGTRLTVV.